The 9 T cell receptor beta chains reported below all come from one sample, sequenced in a study of coeliac disease. Data came from immunoSEQ multiplex PCR; TCRdb stores just in-frame clones and leaves some out. The sample shows 7,500 to 9,500 clones, 57% of them seen only once. Source material: intraepithelial lymphocytes from the gut. The receptor source for this set is a woman aged 55-70 years with celiac disease.

This chain links TRBV19 with TRBJ1-2, with TRBD1 matching over 9 bases. CDR1 is LNHDA, CDR2 SQIVND, per germline (reference sequence). CDR3 size: 16 residues. V trimming: 5 bases; J trimming: 8 bases; junction bases outside the gene matches: 15. CDR3 protein: CASSLVFDRDRVGYTF. As DNA, the CDR3 is TGTGCCAGTAGTCTCGTCTTCGACCGGGACAGGGTGGGCTACACCTTC.

The chain carries TRBV19 and TRBJ1-1; 10 nucleotides agree with TRBD1. J lost 7 bases, V lost 10 bases, and 6 bases had no gene match. Germline V gives CDR1 LNHDA, CDR2 SQIVND (reference sequence). The CDR3 has 12 residues. The CDR3 here is CATRQGASEAFF. For the CDR3, the DNA is TGTGCCACCAGACAGGGGGCCAGTGAAGCTTTCTTT.

CDR3 amino acids: CASSPRQGWVTEAFF. In nucleotides, the CDR3 is TGTGCCAGCTCACCTAGACAGGGCTGGGTCACTGAAGCTTTCTTT. The J gene is TRBJ1-1, the V gene TRBV18, with 7 nucleotides matching TRBD1. V lost 3 bases to trimming and J lost 4 bases; unmatched junction nucleotides: 8. Germline loops: CDR1 KGHSH, CDR2 LQKENI. CDR3 length: 15 residues.

The rearrangement joins TRBV4-2 to TRBJ1-2; no reliable D call. Germline V gene sequence: CDR1 LGHNA, CDR2 YNFKEQ. The CDR3 sequence is 12 residues long. Trimming took 1 base from V and 6 from J, leaving 6 bases between them. CDR3 amino acids: CASSQALDGYTF. The CDR3 region has the DNA TGTGCCAGCAGCCAAGCCCTCGATGGCTACACCTTC.

The rearrangement joins TRBV10-2 to TRBJ1-1; TRBD1 is a possible D gene (6 bases). The CDR3 runs to 14 residues. V shed 3 bases and J shed 5 bases, with 13 bases lying between them. Germline V lookup: CDR1 WSHSY, CDR2 SAAADI. The CDR3 sequence is CASSDWGRETEAFF. CDR3 DNA sequence: TGCGCCAGCAGTGACTGGGGGCGAGAAACTGAAGCTTTCTTT.

The CDR3 DNA reads TGCGCCAGCAGCGGCGGCGGGGGGGCCGGGTACAATGAGCAGTTCTTC. Its protein is CASSGGGGAGYNEQFF. The V gene is TRBV5-1, the J gene TRBJ2-1; 9 bases map to TRBD2. Looked up from germline, CDR1 is SGHRS and CDR2 is YFSETQ. The CDR3 totals 16 residues. Trimming took 4 bases from V and 4 from J; bases not matched to a gene: 9.

The rearrangement uses TRBV28 and TRBJ2-1; D is ambiguous. Trimming took off 5 bases at V and 7 bases at J, with 6 bases between the two ends. CDR3 length: 11 amino acids. Germline V gene lookup returns CDR1 MDHEN and CDR2 SYDVKM. The CDR3 loop is CASSSWNEQFF. The CDR3 DNA reads as TGTGCCAGCAGTAGCTGGAATGAGCAGTTCTTC.

V gene TRBV4-1 combines with J gene TRBJ1-1; TRBD1 is a possible D gene (5 bases). CDR1 MGHRA and CDR2 YSYEKL come from the germline V gene. The germline V and J ends were trimmed by 1 base and 4 bases, with 10 bases remaining between them. The CDR3 has 14 residues. The CDR3 protein is CASSQVQGGTEAFF. The CDR3 DNA reads TGCGCCAGCAGCCAAGTCCAGGGTGGCACTGAAGCTTTCTTT.

V is TRBV4-3 and J is TRBJ2-1, with TRBD2 matching over 9 bases. J gave up 4 bases and V 0 bases, and 7 bases lay outside the gene matches. This CDR3 spans 17 amino acids. Looked up from germline, CDR1 is LGHNA and CDR2 is YSLEER. CDR3 sequence reads: CASSQDYPSGVYNEQFF. The CDR3 nucleotides read TGCGCCAGCAGCCAAGATTACCCTAGCGGGGTTTACAATGAGCAGTTCTTC.